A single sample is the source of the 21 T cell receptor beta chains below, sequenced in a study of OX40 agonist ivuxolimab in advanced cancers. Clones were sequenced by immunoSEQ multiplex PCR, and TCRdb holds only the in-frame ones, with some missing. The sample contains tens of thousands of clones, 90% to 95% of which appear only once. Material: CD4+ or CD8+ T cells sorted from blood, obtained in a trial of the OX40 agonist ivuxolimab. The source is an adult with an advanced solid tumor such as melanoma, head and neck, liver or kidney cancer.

The CDR3 spells CASGNHEKWGVANVLTF. The CDR3 DNA follows: TGTGCCAGCGGAAACCATGAGAAGTGGGGTGTGGCCAACGTCCTGACTTTC. The rearrangement joins TRBV27 to TRBJ2-6; D unresolved. Germline CDR1 and CDR2: MNHEY and SMNVEV (reference sequence). This CDR3 contains 17 residues. V lost 8 bases, J lost 6 bases, and 23 bases lay in between.

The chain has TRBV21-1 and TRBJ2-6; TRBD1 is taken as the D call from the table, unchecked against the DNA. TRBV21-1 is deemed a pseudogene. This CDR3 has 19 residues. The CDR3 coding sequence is TGTGCCAGCCGACCGAAAGGAACAGGGATAGTCTCTGGGGCCAACGTCCTGACTTTC. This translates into CASRPKGTGIVSGANVLTF.

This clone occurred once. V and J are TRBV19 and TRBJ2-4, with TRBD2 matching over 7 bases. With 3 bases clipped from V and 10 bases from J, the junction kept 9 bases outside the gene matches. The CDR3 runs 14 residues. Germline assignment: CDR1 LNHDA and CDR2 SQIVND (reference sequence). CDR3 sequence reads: CASSIGVSGGIQYF. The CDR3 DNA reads TGTGCCAGTAGTATTGGGGTCTCCGGGGGGATTCAGTACTTC. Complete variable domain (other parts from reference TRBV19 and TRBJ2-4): DGGITQSPKYLFRKEGQNVTLSCEQNLNHDAMYWYRQDPGQGLRLIYYSQIVNDFQKGDIAEGYSVSREKKESFPLTVTSAQKNPTAFYLCASSIGVSGGIQYFGAGTRLSVL.

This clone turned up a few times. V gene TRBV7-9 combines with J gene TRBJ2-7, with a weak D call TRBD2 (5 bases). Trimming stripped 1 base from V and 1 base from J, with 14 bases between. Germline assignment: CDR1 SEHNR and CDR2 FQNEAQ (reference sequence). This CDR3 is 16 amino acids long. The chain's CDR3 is CASSLGLGLGSYEQYF. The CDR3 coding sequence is TGTGCCAGCAGCTTAGGATTAGGACTGGGTTCCTACGAGCAGTACTTC.

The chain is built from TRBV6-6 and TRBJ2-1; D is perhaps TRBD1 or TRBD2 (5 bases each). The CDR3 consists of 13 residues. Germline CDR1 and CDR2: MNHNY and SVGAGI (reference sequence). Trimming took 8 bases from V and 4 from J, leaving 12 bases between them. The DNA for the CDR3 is TGTGCCAGCGCAGGGAGTTCTTACAATGAGCAGTTCTTC. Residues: CASAGSSYNEQFF.

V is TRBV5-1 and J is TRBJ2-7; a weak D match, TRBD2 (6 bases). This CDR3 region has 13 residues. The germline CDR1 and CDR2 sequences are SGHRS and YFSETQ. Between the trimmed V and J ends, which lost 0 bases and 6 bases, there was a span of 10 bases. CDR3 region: CASSLGLEGEQYF. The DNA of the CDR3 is TGCGCCAGCAGCTTGGGACTAGAGGGCGAGCAGTACTTC.

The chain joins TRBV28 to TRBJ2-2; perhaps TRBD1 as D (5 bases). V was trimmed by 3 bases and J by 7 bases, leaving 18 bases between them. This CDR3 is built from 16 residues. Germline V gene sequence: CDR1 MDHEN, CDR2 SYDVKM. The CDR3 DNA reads TGTGCCAGCAGTTTTTTTGGTCCAGGGCCTAGCGGGGAGCTGTTTTTT. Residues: CASSFFGPGPSGELFF.

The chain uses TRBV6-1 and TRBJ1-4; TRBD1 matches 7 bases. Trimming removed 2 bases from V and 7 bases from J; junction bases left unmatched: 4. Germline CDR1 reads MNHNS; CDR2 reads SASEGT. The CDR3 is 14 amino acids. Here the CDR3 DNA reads TGTGCCAGCAGTGAAAGGGGGACAGCTGAAAAACTGTTTTTT. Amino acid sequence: CASSERGTAEKLFF.

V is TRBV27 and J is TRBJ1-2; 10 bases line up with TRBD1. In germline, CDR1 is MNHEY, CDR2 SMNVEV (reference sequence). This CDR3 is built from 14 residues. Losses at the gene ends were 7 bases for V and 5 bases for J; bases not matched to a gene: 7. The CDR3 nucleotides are TGTGCCAGCAAAAGGACAGGGGGTGTGTATGGCTACACCTTC. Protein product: CASKRTGGVYGYTF.

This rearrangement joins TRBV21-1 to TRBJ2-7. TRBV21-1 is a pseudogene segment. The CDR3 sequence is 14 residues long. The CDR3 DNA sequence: TGTGCCAGCAGCTCTACAGCGAACTCCTACGAGCAGTACTTC. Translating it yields CASSSTANSYEQYF.

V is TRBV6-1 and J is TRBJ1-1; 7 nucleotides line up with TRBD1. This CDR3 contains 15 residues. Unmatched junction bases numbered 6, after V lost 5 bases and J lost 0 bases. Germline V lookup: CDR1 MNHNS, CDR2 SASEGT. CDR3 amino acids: CASSRGQAVNTEAFF. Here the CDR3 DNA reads TGTGCCAGCAGTCGCGGACAGGCCGTGAACACTGAAGCTTTCTTT.

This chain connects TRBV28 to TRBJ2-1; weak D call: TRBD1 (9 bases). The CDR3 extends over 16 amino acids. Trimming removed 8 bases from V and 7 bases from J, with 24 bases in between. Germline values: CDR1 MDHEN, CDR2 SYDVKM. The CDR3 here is CASANPTGGGGNEQFF. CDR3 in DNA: TGTGCCAGCGCGAACCCTACAGGGGGCGGGGGGAATGAGCAGTTCTTC.

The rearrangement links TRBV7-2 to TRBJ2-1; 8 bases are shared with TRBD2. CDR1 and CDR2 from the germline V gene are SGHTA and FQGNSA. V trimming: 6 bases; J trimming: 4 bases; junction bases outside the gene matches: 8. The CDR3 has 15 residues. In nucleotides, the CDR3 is TGTGCCAGCAGGCCAACTAGCGGAGTTTACAATGAGCAGTTCTTC. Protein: CASRPTSGVYNEQFF.

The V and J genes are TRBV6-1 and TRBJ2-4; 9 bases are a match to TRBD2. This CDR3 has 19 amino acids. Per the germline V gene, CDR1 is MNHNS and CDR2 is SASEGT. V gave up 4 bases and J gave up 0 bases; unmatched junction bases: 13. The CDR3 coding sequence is TGTGCCAGCAGTGCAGATAGCGGGAGTGGGCGTTTAGCCAAAAACATTCAGTACTTC. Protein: CASSADSGSGRLAKNIQYF.

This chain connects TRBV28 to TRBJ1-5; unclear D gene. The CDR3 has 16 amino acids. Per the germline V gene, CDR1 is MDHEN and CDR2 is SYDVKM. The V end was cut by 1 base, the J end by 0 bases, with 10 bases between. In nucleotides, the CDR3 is TGTGCCAGCAGTTTATCCCCAGATTATAGCAATCAGCCCCAGCATTTT. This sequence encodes CASSLSPDYSNQPQHF.

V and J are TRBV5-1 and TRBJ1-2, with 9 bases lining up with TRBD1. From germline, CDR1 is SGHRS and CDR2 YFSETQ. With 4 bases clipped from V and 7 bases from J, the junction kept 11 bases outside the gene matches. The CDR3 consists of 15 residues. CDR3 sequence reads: CASSLDATGGSGYTF. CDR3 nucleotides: TGCGCCAGCAGCCTGGACGCTACAGGGGGCTCTGGCTACACCTTC.

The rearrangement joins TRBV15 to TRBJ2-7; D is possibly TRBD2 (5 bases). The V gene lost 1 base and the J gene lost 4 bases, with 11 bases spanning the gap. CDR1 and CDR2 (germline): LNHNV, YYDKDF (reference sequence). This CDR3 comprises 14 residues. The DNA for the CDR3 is TGTGCCACCAGCAGAGGGACTGTAGGGTACGAGCAGTACTTC. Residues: CATSRGTVGYEQYF.

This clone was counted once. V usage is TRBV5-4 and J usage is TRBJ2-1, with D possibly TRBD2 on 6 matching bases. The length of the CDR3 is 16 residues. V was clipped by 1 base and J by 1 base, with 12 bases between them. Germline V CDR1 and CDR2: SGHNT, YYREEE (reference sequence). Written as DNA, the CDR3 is TGTGCCAGCAGCTTGTCGGGAGAATCTTCCTACAATGAGCAGTTCTTC. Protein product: CASSLSGESSYNEQFF.

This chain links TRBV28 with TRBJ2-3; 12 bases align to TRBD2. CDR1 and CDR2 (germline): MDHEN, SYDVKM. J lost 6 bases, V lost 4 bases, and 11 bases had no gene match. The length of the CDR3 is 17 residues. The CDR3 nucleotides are TGTGCCAGCAGTTCCAAGAGAGGACTAGCGGGAAGCGATACGCAGTATTTT. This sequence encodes CASSSKRGLAGSDTQYF.

CDR3 loop: CASSAQMNTEAFF. The CDR3 nucleotides are TGTGCCAGCAGTGCGCAGATGAACACTGAAGCTTTCTTT. V usage is TRBV6-4 and J usage is TRBJ1-1, with D hard to call. The CDR3 loop spans 13 amino acids. The V and J ends lost 4 bases and 0 bases respectively, with 6 bases between them. Germline V gene data show CDR1 as MRHNA and CDR2 as SNTAGT.

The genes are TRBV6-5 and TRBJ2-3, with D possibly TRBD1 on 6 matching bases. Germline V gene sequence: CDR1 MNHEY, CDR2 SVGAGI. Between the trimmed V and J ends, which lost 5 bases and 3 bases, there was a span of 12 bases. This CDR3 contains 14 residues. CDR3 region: CASSEGVWTDTQYF. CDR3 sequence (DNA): TGTGCCAGCAGTGAGGGGGTGTGGACAGATACGCAGTATTTT.